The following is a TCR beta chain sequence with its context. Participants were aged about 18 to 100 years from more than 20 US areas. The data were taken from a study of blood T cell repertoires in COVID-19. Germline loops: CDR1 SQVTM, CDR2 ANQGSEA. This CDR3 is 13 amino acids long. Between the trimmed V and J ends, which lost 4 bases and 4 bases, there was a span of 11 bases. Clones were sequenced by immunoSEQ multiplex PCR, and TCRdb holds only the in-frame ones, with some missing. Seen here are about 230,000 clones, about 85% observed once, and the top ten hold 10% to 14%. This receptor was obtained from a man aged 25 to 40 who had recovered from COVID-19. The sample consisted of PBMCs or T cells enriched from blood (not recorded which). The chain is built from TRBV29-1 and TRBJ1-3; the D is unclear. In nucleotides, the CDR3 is TGCAGCGTTGTCGTCTCCCAGGGAAACACCATATATTTT. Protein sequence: CSVVVSQGNTIYF.